This T cell receptor (beta chain) originates from a study of CD8 T cells in ankylosing spondylitis. This clonotype was observed a few times. What it recognizes is unknown. The CDR3 consists of 18 residues. Per the germline V gene, CDR1 is SGHAT and CDR2 is FQNNGV. The V gene end was trimmed by 1 base and the J gene end by 0 bases; junction bases not matched to a gene: 12. TCRdb ran MiXCR on the 5' RACE reads and lists one entry per CDR3 protein. The sample consists of 800,000 to 900,000 distinct CDR3 sequences, roughly 12% of them appearing once. Overall study results and limits: In ankylosing spondylitis blood, a motif of roughly 8 highly homologous TCR beta variants appeared characteristic.

The sequence was obtained from a male donor with ankylosing spondylitis. Input material: blood, either unsorted or a sorted T cell fraction (not recorded which). The chain uses TRBV11-2 and TRBJ2-7, with 7 bases lining up with TRBD1. CDR3 sequence (DNA): TGTGCCAGCAGCTTAGGCCCGGGACAGCGACGTCTCTCCTACGAGCAGTACTTC. Amino acids: CASSLGPGQRRLSYEQYF.